These 30 T cell receptor beta chains share one sample of origin, sequenced in a study of beta chain features in type 1 diabetes. The antigens these receptors bind are not known. Study conclusions and caveats: The study found moderately but significantly shorter TCRB CDR3s in all four CD4+ subsets of Type 1 diabetes patients.

What was sequenced were expressed TCRB transcripts, since all of the isolated RNA had been reverse transcribed. TCRdb keeps only in-frame clones here, not all; method: immunoSEQ multiplex PCR. The table includes approximately 170,000 clones, 63% detected once. Sequenced input: naive CD4+ T cells from blood. These receptors were collected from a man under 40 with type 1 diabetes.

V gene TRBV7-2 combines with J gene TRBJ2-3, with D perhaps TRBD1 or TRBD2 (5 bases each). The CDR3 loop spans 12 amino acids. Germline values: CDR1 SGHTA, CDR2 FQGNSA. With 4 bases removed from V and 6 bases from J, the gap between germline ends came to 8 bases. CDR3 in amino acids: CASSSEGDTQYF. Written as DNA, the CDR3 is TGTGCCAGCAGCTCCGAGGGGGATACGCAGTATTTT.

CDR3 loop: CASSEYGGRVNEQFF. The CDR3 DNA is TGTGCCAGCAGTGAATACGGGGGGCGAGTGAATGAGCAGTTCTTC. The chain has TRBV6-1 and TRBJ2-1, with D possibly being TRBD2 (7 bases). The V end lost 2 bases, the J end lost 7 bases, and 15 bases lay between the germline ends. The CDR3 is 15 amino acids. Looked up from germline, CDR1 is MNHNS and CDR2 is SASEGT.

This chain joins TRBV10-3 and TRBJ2-7; D may be TRBD1 (6 bases). The CDR3 runs 13 residues. In germline, CDR1 is ENHRY, CDR2 SYGVKD. Between the trimmed V and J ends, which lost 4 bases and 0 bases, there was a span of 7 bases. CDR3 region: CAISGDNSYEQYF. Here the CDR3 DNA reads TGTGCCATCAGTGGGGACAACTCCTACGAGCAGTACTTC.

The genes are TRBV11-2 and TRBJ1-6; no clear D. The V gene lost 1 base and the J gene lost 7 bases, with 8 bases spanning the gap. Looked up from germline, CDR1 is SGHAT and CDR2 is FQNNGV. CDR3 length equals 14 residues. CDR3 sequence: CASSLADLNSPLHF. CDR3 sequence (DNA): TGTGCCAGCAGCTTAGCGGACTTGAATTCACCCCTCCACTTT.

Here the CDR3 DNA reads TGCGCCAGCAGCCATAACAGGGGAGGAAGTAATCAGCCCCAGCATTTT. This translates into CASSHNRGGSNQPQHF. The chain is built from TRBV4-3 and TRBJ1-5, with 7 positions matching TRBD1. The CDR3 is 16 amino acids. V was clipped by 3 bases and J by 4 bases; unmatched bases: 9. Germline-derived CDR1 and CDR2 are LGHNA and YSLEER.

The chain joins TRBV29-1 to TRBJ2-3; D is possibly TRBD2 (6 bases). CDR1 and CDR2 (germline): SQVTM, ANQGSEA. The CDR3 length is 12 residues. V was trimmed by 6 bases and J by 4 bases, leaving 11 bases between them. The CDR3 region is CSVRRGADTQYF. The CDR3 coding sequence is TGCAGCGTGCGGAGGGGCGCAGATACGCAGTATTTT.

V and J are TRBV5-1 and TRBJ2-3; 9 positions agree with TRBD2. The germline V gene has CDR1 SGHRS and CDR2 YFSETQ. This CDR3 region has 13 residues. V lost 1 base, J lost 6 bases, and 0 bases stayed unmatched. In DNA, the CDR3 is TGCGCCAGCAGCTTGACTAGCGGGGATACGCAGTATTTT. Protein: CASSLTSGDTQYF.

The rearrangement links TRBV7-2 to TRBJ2-7; D call uncertain. The germline V gene encodes CDR1 SGHTA and CDR2 FQGNSA. V was pared by 4 bases and J by 4 bases, with 14 bases between. The CDR3 loop spans 14 amino acids. CDR3 sequence reads: CASSYLGPQYEQYF. In DNA form, the CDR3 reads TGTGCCAGCAGCTACCTTGGGCCGCAGTACGAGCAGTACTTC. The variable domain in full, completed from reference TRBV7-2 and TRBJ2-7, reads GAGVSQSPSNKVTEKGKDVELRCDPISGHTALYWYRQSLGQGLEFLIYFQGNSAPDKSGLPSDRFSAERTGGSVSTLTIQRTQQEDSAVYLCASSYLGPQYEQYFGPGTRLTVT.

This clone showed up just a few times. The chain uses TRBV30 and TRBJ1-6; tentative D call: TRBD1 (5 bases). The CDR3 runs to 13 residues. The V gene's germline CDR1 is GTSNPN and CDR2 SVGIG (reference sequence). Trimming pared 3 bases from V and 10 bases from J, leaving 13 bases between. CDR3 nucleotide sequence: TGTGCCTGGAGCGTGGAGGGGAGGTCACCCCTCCACTTT. Amino acids: CAWSVEGRSPLHF.

The genes are TRBV28 and TRBJ2-5, with 7 positions matching TRBD1. The trim removed 4 bases at V and 5 bases at J, leaving 4 bases unmatched. Germline lookup yields CDR1 MDHEN and CDR2 SYDVKM. The length of the CDR3 is 13 residues. The CDR3 DNA sequence: TGTGCCAGCAGTTGGGACAGACGGGAGACCCAGTACTTC. Translating gives CASSWDRRETQYF. Variable domain in full (rest from reference TRBV28 and TRBJ2-5): DVKVTQSSRYLVKRTGEKVFLECVQDMDHENMFWYRQDPGLGLRLIYFSYDVKMKEKGDIPEGYSVSREKKERFSLILESASTNQTSMYLCASSWDRRETQYFGPGTRLLVL.

J is TRBJ2-1 and V is TRBV28; either TRBD1 or TRBD2 may supply D (6 bases each). The CDR3 totals 14 residues. V lost 8 bases to trimming and J lost 4 bases, with 15 bases between them. Germline CDR1 is MDHEN and CDR2 is SYDVKM. The CDR3, as DNA: TGTGCCAGCGTAGGCGGGACAAGTTACAATGAGCAGTTCTTC. Protein sequence: CASVGGTSYNEQFF.

The chain links TRBV5-1 to TRBJ2-6; the match to TRBD1 covers 7 bases. The germline V gene encodes CDR1 SGHRS and CDR2 YFSETQ. Trimming cost V 4 bases and J 2 bases; bases outside gene matches: 3. The CDR3 length is 15 residues. CDR3 loop: CASSPTGTGANVLTF. The CDR3 region has the DNA TGCGCCAGCAGCCCGACAGGGACTGGGGCCAACGTCCTGACTTTC.

The V gene is TRBV7-2, the J gene TRBJ2-1; possibly TRBD2 for D (6 bases). Deletions cut 3 bases from V and 10 bases from J, with 13 bases between. The CDR3 spans 13 residues. Per germline, CDR1 SGHTA and CDR2 FQGNSA. The CDR3 loop is CASSLRLVDEQFF. In nucleotides, the CDR3 is TGTGCCAGCAGCTTGAGACTAGTTGACGAGCAGTTCTTC.

This clone turned up a few times. The sample carries other DNA sequences with the same CDR3. This chain joins TRBV29-1 and TRBJ2-7; the D gene is possibly TRBD2 (5 bases). The CDR3 is 11 amino acids. Deletions cut 6 bases from V and 3 bases from J, with 9 bases between. CDR1 and CDR2 from the germline V gene are SQVTM and ANQGSEA. The CDR3 region is CSVRGSYEQYF. CDR3 nucleotide sequence: TGCAGCGTCCGAGGGAGCTACGAGCAGTACTTC.

J is TRBJ2-5 and V is TRBV30; D gene unclear. The CDR3 consists of 12 residues. Germline CDR1 reads GTSNPN; CDR2 reads SVGIG (reference sequence). Between the trimmed V and J ends, which lost 2 bases and 3 bases, there was a span of 7 bases. The CDR3 nucleotides are TGTGCCTGGAGTACAGCTAAAGAGACCCAGTACTTC. Translation gives CAWSTAKETQYF.

The rearrangement uses TRBV30 and TRBJ2-1; 7 nucleotides line up with TRBD1. V gave up 1 base and J gave up 3 bases; unmatched junction bases: 3. The CDR3 length is 14 residues. The germline V gene has CDR1 GTSNPN and CDR2 SVGIG (reference sequence). DNA for the CDR3: TGTGCCTGGAGTGGGGCAGGGGGCTACAATGAGCAGTTCTTC. Translating gives CAWSGAGGYNEQFF.

The gene calls are TRBV15 and TRBJ2-7; D uncertain. V lost 0 bases and J lost 0, with 9 bases in between. Per germline, CDR1 LNHNV and CDR2 YYDKDF (reference sequence). This CDR3 spans 15 amino acids. The CDR3 sequence: CATSRDAVNSYEQYF. For the CDR3, the DNA is TGTGCCACCAGCAGAGATGCGGTAAACTCCTACGAGCAGTACTTC.

This clone was counted only a few times. The chain couples TRBV10-3 to TRBJ1-1; D perhaps matches TRBD1 (5 bases). Germline CDR1 and CDR2: ENHRY and SYGVKD. The CDR3 spans 14 residues. V lost 6 bases and J lost 0, with 11 bases in between. The CDR3 is CAIRATDLNTEAFF. The CDR3 bases are TGTGCCATCAGGGCGACAGACCTGAACACTGAAGCTTTCTTT.

This clone has more than one count but fewer than ten. The rearrangement joins TRBV5-1 to TRBJ2-3; D is possibly TRBD1 (6 bases). Germline CDR1 is SGHRS and CDR2 is YFSETQ. V was shortened by 0 bases and J by 1 base, with 9 bases between the two germline ends. CDR3 length equals 15 residues. The CDR3 reads CASSLGTGRTDTQYF. The CDR3 nucleotides are TGCGCCAGCAGCTTGGGTACAGGGCGCACAGATACGCAGTATTTT.

In its sample, this clone was seen a few times. The chain has TRBV9 and TRBJ2-1, with D possibly TRBD2 on 5 matching bases. V was clipped by 2 bases and J by 1 base, with 13 bases between them. The CDR3 extends over 16 amino acids. Germline-derived CDR1 and CDR2 are SGDLS and YYNGEE. CDR3 nucleotides: TGTGCCAGCAGCGTGAACTTAGCGCTATCCTACAATGAGCAGTTCTTC. Amino acid sequence: CASSVNLALSYNEQFF.

The chain is built from TRBV5-1 and TRBJ2-5, with TRBD1 as a possible D gene (5 bases). The CDR3 length is 14 residues. V dropped 7 bases and J dropped 2 bases, with 15 bases sitting between them. The germline gives CDR1 SGHRS, CDR2 YFSETQ. The chain's CDR3 is CASWEPTVQETQYF. CDR3 coding DNA: TGCGCCAGCTGGGAACCGACAGTACAAGAGACCCAGTACTTC.

The V and J genes are TRBV29-1 and TRBJ2-1; perhaps TRBD2 as D (5 bases). The CDR3 is 14 residues long. With 5 bases removed from V and 7 bases from J, the gap between germline ends came to 18 bases. Germline lookup yields CDR1 SQVTM and CDR2 ANQGSEA. Here the CDR3 reads CSVFIRGMINEQFF. The DNA of the CDR3 is TGCAGCGTTTTTATCCGGGGAATGATTAATGAGCAGTTCTTC.

V gene TRBV2 combines with J gene TRBJ2-7; no definite D call. The CDR3 loop spans 14 amino acids. Deletions cut 4 bases from V and 1 base from J, with 11 bases between. Germline CDR1 and CDR2: SNHLY and FYNNEI. The CDR3 sequence: CASSGQPGSYEQYF. In DNA, the CDR3 is TGTGCCAGCAGTGGCCAGCCTGGTTCCTACGAGCAGTACTTC.

This chain joins TRBV30 and TRBJ1-5; D might be TRBD1 (5 bases). This CDR3 spans 13 amino acids. Germline-derived CDR1 and CDR2 are GTSNPN and SVGIG (reference sequence). V gave up 5 bases and J gave up 3 bases, with 11 bases separating them. CDR3 sequence (DNA): TGTGCCTGGGCTGAGGGGAACAATCAGCCCCAGCATTTT. It is translated as CAWAEGNNQPQHF.

The chain joins TRBV5-6 to TRBJ2-7; tentatively, D is TRBD1 (7 bases). CDR1 SGHDT and CDR2 YYEEEE come from the germline V gene. The ends were cut back, 3 bases at V and 2 bases at J, with 15 bases in the middle. The CDR3 runs 15 residues. The chain's CDR3 is CASSYGGDRPYEQYF. CDR3 nucleotide sequence: TGTGCCAGCAGCTATGGCGGGGACAGACCCTACGAGCAGTACTTC. Together with reference TRBV5-6 and TRBJ2-7, the CDR3 gives the full variable domain: DAGVTQSPTHLIKTRGQQVTLRCSPKSGHDTVSWYQQALGQGPQFIFQYYEEEERQRGNFPDRFSGHQFPNYSSELNVNALLLGDSALYLCASSYGGDRPYEQYFGPGTRLTVT.

The chain links TRBV7-2 to TRBJ2-5, with TRBD2 matching 7 bases. The germline V gene encodes CDR1 SGHTA and CDR2 FQGNSA. This CDR3 spans 15 amino acids. The trim removed 3 bases at V and 1 base at J, leaving 5 bases unmatched. The CDR3: CASSFYLAVQETQYF. CDR3 in DNA: TGTGCCAGCAGCTTCTACCTAGCGGTCCAAGAGACCCAGTACTTC.

This clone has a handful of counts. V usage is TRBV29-1 and J usage is TRBJ2-5; the D gene could be TRBD1 or TRBD2 (5 bases each). The germline V gene has CDR1 SQVTM and CDR2 ANQGSEA. V was trimmed by 7 bases and J by 1 base, leaving 13 bases between them. CDR3 length: 13 residues. CDR3 sequence (DNA): TGCAGCGGCCTCCGGGGCCTCCAAGAGACCCAGTACTTC. This gives the protein CSGLRGLQETQYF.

The gene calls are TRBV13 and TRBJ1-1; D is undetermined. This CDR3 has 13 residues. Germline V gives CDR1 PRHDT, CDR2 FYEKMQ (reference sequence). Trimming shortened V by 6 bases and J by 5 bases, and 13 bases separated the two germline ends. CDR3 region: CASRSRLLTEAFF. The CDR3 bases are TGTGCCAGCAGAAGTCGTCTATTAACTGAAGCTTTCTTT.

This chain connects TRBV27 to TRBJ2-4, with no clear D. V was pared by 3 bases and J by 0 bases, with 6 bases between. The CDR3 is 14 residues long. Germline CDR1 MNHEY, CDR2 SMNVEV (reference sequence). In DNA, the CDR3 is TGTGCCAGCAGTTTTGCGGTAGCCAAAAACATTCAGTACTTC. It codes for CASSFAVAKNIQYF.

The V and J genes are TRBV7-2 and TRBJ2-3, with 10 bases matching TRBD2. The CDR3 has 15 amino acids. V was pared by 1 base and J by 4 bases, with 2 bases of the junction left unmatched. CDR1 is SGHTA and CDR2 is FQGNSA in the germline V gene. CDR3 protein: CASSLVLAGADTQYF. CDR3 nucleotide sequence: TGTGCCAGCAGCTTAGTGCTAGCGGGGGCAGATACGCAGTATTTT.